The 7 T cell receptor beta chains in this list originate from one sample, sequenced in a study of shared clonotypes between healthy human individuals. CD45RO-negative cells were positively selected for CCR7, leaving out terminally differentiated effector memory CD45RA+ cells. The method was immunoSEQ multiplex PCR; TCRdb's version includes in-frame clones alone and lacks a portion of them. This table holds 2 million to 2.5 million clones, over 85% found once. Sample: naive CD8+ T cells sorted from blood. The receptors were gathered from a young man in good health.

Turning to this clone: In the same sample, other DNA sequences code for this CDR3. The CDR3 reads CASSQGLAVTYEQYF. Here the CDR3 DNA reads TGCGCCAGCAGCCAAGGACTAGCGGTTACCTACGAGCAGTACTTC. J is TRBJ2-7 and V is TRBV4-1; TRBD2 agrees at 9 bases. The CDR3 runs to 15 residues. The junction had 3 bases not matched to a gene; V was cut back by 1 base and J by 2 bases. Per the germline V gene, CDR1 is MGHRA and CDR2 is YSYEKL.

This sequence joins TRBV7-9 and TRBJ1-1, with D unresolved. Trimming shortened V by 1 base and J by 2 bases, and 11 bases separated the two germline ends. Germline V gives CDR1 SEHNR, CDR2 FQNEAQ (reference sequence). The length of the CDR3 is 15 residues. CDR3 coding DNA: TGTGCCAGCAGCTTAGTGGCTTCAGTTAACACTGAAGCTTTCTTT. Translating gives CASSLVASVNTEAFF. The entire variable domain, with the rest obtained from reference TRBV7-9 and TRBJ1-1, is as follows: DTGVSQNPRHKITKRGQNVTFRCDPISEHNRLYWYRQTLGQGPEFLTYFQNEAQLEKSRLLSDRFSAERPKGSFSTLEIQRTEQGDSAMYLCASSLVASVNTEAFFGQGTRLTVV.

This clone has just a few counts. The V call is TRBV5-4, the J call TRBJ2-7; 13 bases fit TRBD2. Germline lookup yields CDR1 SGHNT and CDR2 YYREEE (reference sequence). Germline trimming cut 4 bases from V and 1 base from J; bases unmatched to any gene: 5. The CDR3 runs 16 residues. This CDR3 reads CASSAVTSGRSYEQYF. The DNA for the CDR3 is TGTGCCAGCAGCGCCGTGACTAGCGGGAGGTCCTACGAGCAGTACTTC.

Worth noting for this clone: The same CDR3 arises from other DNA sequences in this sample as well. The chain couples TRBV30 to TRBJ2-3; no reliable D call. Deletions cut 2 bases from V and 2 bases from J, with 5 bases between. There are 12 residues in the CDR3. Looked up from germline, CDR1 is GTSNPN and CDR2 is SVGIG (reference sequence). The chain's CDR3 is CAWSTDTDTQYF. Written as DNA, the CDR3 is TGTGCCTGGAGTACAGACACAGATACGCAGTATTTT. Drawing the rest from reference TRBV30 and TRBJ2-3, the complete variable domain is SQTIHQWPATLVQPVGSPLSLECTVEGTSNPNLYWYRQAAGRGLQLLFYSVGIGQISSEVPQNLSASRPQDRQFILSSKKLLLSDSGFYLCAWSTDTDTQYFGPGTRLTVL.

This clone was recorded once. The rearrangement links TRBV2 to TRBJ2-5, with D possibly being TRBD2 (5 bases). Trimming left V 9 bases short and J 4 bases short, with 15 bases between. Germline V gene lookup returns CDR1 SNHLY and CDR2 FYNNEI. The CDR3 consists of 13 residues. The CDR3: CASDRDSGETQYF. CDR3 DNA: TGTGCCAGTGACCGGGATTCTGGAGAGACCCAGTACTTC.

To note about this clone: The sample has other DNA sequences that encode this CDR3 too. The chain recombines TRBV2 with TRBJ2-5; D not certain. V dropped 4 bases and J dropped 2 bases, with 8 bases sitting between them. The CDR3 totals 13 residues. In germline, CDR1 is SNHLY, CDR2 FYNNEI. In DNA form, the CDR3 reads TGTGCCAGCAGTGGGTTGGGGCAAGAGACCCAGTACTTC. The encoded protein is CASSGLGQETQYF.

The gene calls are TRBV23-1 and TRBJ2-2; 12 bases align to TRBD1. TRBV23-1 is known as an ORF, though its function is uncertain. Unmatched junction bases numbered 7, after V lost 2 bases and J lost 3 bases. The CDR3 has 18 amino acids. In nucleotides, the CDR3 is TGCGCCAGCAGTCAAGGCCGGGACAGGGGGCCCCACACCGGGGAGCTGTTTTTT. Translation gives CASSQGRDRGPHTGELFF.